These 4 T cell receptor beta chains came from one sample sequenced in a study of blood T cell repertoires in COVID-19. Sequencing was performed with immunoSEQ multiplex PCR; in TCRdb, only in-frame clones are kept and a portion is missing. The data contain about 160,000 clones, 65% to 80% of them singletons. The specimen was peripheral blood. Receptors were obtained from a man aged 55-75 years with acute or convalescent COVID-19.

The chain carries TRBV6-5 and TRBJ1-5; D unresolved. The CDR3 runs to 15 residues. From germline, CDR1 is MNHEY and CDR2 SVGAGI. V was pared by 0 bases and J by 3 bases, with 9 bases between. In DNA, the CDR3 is TGTGCCAGCAGTTACTCGGTCGGGTACAATCAGCCCCAGCATTTT. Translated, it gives CASSYSVGYNQPQHF.

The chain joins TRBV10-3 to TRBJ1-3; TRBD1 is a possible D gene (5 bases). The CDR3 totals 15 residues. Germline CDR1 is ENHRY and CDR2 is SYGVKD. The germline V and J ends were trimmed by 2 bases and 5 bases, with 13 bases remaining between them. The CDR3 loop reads CAISENWAGRNTIYF. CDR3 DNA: TGTGCCATCAGTGAGAATTGGGCAGGGAGAAACACCATATATTTT.

CDR3 nucleotide sequence: TGCAGCGTTGAAGGTGTGGTAGTAGCGGGGGGCACAGATACGCAGTATTTT. Protein: CSVEGVVVAGGTDTQYF. The chain couples TRBV29-1 to TRBJ2-3, with 9 bases identical to TRBD2. CDR3 size: 17 residues. V shed 1 base and J 1 base; nucleotides not matched to a gene: 9. Germline loops: CDR1 SQVTM, CDR2 ANQGSEA.

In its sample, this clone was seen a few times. The CDR3 sequence: CASSYPGQGYGYTF. The DNA of the CDR3 is TGTGCCAGCAGTTACCCGGGACAGGGCTATGGCTACACCTTC. V and J are TRBV6-5 and TRBJ1-2; 9 nucleotides match TRBD1. V lost 2 bases, J lost 4 bases, and 2 bases stayed unmatched. There are 14 residues in the CDR3. CDR1 is MNHEY, CDR2 SVGAGI, per germline.